Listed below are T cell receptor beta chains from one sample, sequenced in a study of T cell responses to AZD1222 COVID-19 vaccine. Produced via immunoSEQ multiplex PCR; TCRdb's table is partial and in-frame only. The table records approximately 100,000 clones, roughly 87% of them present only once. Sequenced material: peripheral blood, taken on day 0 of AZD1222 vaccination. These receptors all stem from an adult in good health. CDR3s include the opening cysteine and the closing phenylalanine or tryptophan. A D gene is named only where the DNA matches it firmly. Rows may omit the clone size; those that give it use once, few, many or a size class.

j_call clone_size d_call v_call cdr3_aa cdr3_nt
TRBJ1-5 NA NA TRBV6-6 CASSYSSSNQPQHF TGTGCCAGCAGTTACTCGAGTAGCAATCAGCCCCAGCATTTT
TRBJ1-5 NA TRBD1 TRBV28 CASSPNRGNQPQHF TGTGCCAGCAGCCCCAACAGGGGGAATCAGCCCCAGCATTTT
TRBJ2-1 NA NA TRBV2 CASNGGSTYNEQFF TGTGCCAGCAACGGAGGGTCTACCTACAATGAGCAGTTCTTC
TRBJ1-2 NA NA TRBV21-1 CASSKLRTRYGYTF TGTGCCAGCAGCAAACTACGGACACGATATGGCTACACCTTC
TRBJ2-5 once TRBD2 TRBV3-1/TRBV3-2 CASSQRLAGQETQYF TGTGCCAGCAGCCAGAGACTAGCGGGGCAAGAGACCCAGTACTTC
TRBJ2-1 NA TRBD1 TRBV6-5 CASRGQGNEQFF TGTGCCAGCAGGGGACAGGGGAATGAGCAGTTCTTC
TRBJ1-5 NA NA TRBV5-1 CASSLSGRDGQPQHF TGCGCCAGCAGCTTAAGTGGAAGGGACGGTCAGCCCCAGCATTTT
TRBJ2-3 NA TRBD2 TRBV30 CAYSAGTSGRESSTDTQYF TGTGCCTACTCCGCCGGGACTAGCGGGAGGGAATCCAGCACAGATACGCAGTATTTT
TRBJ1-5 once NA TRBV4-1 CASSQDGAGDQPQHF TGCGCCAGCAGCCAAGATGGAGCAGGTGATCAGCCCCAGCATTTT
TRBJ1-4 many TRBD1 TRBV28 CASSLPGQVRSEKLFF TGTGCCAGCAGCCTCCCGGGACAGGTGCGGTCGGAAAAACTGTTTTTT
TRBJ2-3 NA TRBD2 TRBV19 CASSPYGTSGSRRTDTQYF TGTGCCAGTAGTCCCTACGGGACTAGCGGGAGCCGGAGGACAGATACGCAGTATTTT
TRBJ2-5 NA NA TRBV18 CASSPTDQETQYF TGTGCCAGCTCACCGACAGACCAAGAGACCCAGTACTTC
TRBJ1-3 NA TRBD1 TRBV7-9 CASSSTGGAGNTIYF TGTGCCAGCAGCTCAACAGGGGGGGCTGGAAACACCATATATTTT
TRBJ1-1 NA NA TRBV7-3 CASSLNVNTEAFF TGTGCCAGCAGCTTAAACGTGAACACTGAAGCTTTCTTT
TRBJ2-1 few NA TRBV27 CASSLVHPKVDEQFF TGTGCCAGCAGTTTAGTACACCCAAAAGTCGATGAGCAGTTCTTC
TRBJ1-5 NA NA TRBV28 CASSPAWVSNQPQHF TGTGCCAGCAGCCCGGCCTGGGTTAGCAATCAGCCCCAGCATTTT
TRBJ1-2 NA TRBD1 TRBV15 CATRLTGGEGYTF TGTGCCACCAGGTTGACAGGGGGGGAAGGCTACACCTTC
TRBJ1-2 NA NA TRBV28 CASSFYRAGYTF TGTGCCAGCAGTTTTTATAGGGCCGGCTACACCTTC
TRBJ1-2 NA NA TRBV7-9 CASSLDGGMGYTF TGTGCCAGCAGCTTAGACGGGGGCATGGGCTACACCTTC
TRBJ2-3 NA NA TRBV6-2/TRBV6-3 CASSLDVGNTQYF TGTGCCAGCAGTTTAGACGTTGGCAATACGCAGTATTTT
TRBJ1-2 NA NA TRBV28 CASRRETNYGYTF TGTGCCAGCAGGCGAGAGACTAACTATGGCTACACCTTC
TRBJ1-1 NA NA TRBV6-7 CASSPATNTEAFF TGTGCCAGCAGTCCTGCAACGAACACTGAAGCTTTCTTT
TRBJ2-7 NA NA TRBV5-6 CASSHRVRGYYEQYF TGTGCCAGCAGCCACAGGGTGAGGGGATACTACGAGCAGTACTTC
TRBJ2-5 NA NA TRBV2 CASSQDQIETQYF TGTGCCAGCAGTCAGGACCAGATAGAGACCCAGTACTTC
TRBJ1-6 NA TRBD1 TRBV5-1 CASRSPGQGNSPLHF TGCGCCAGCAGATCACCGGGACAGGGTAATTCACCCCTCCACTTT
TRBJ1-1 NA NA TRBV3-1/TRBV3-2 CASSLLAGRDTEAFF TGTGCCAGCAGCCTCCTGGCTGGGCGTGACACTGAAGCTTTCTTT
TRBJ1-5 once NA TRBV28 CASSRSYSNQPQHF TGTGCCAGCAGTCGATCATATAGCAATCAGCCCCAGCATTTT
TRBJ2-1 NA NA TRBV27 CASSLSPKEQFF TGTGCCAGCAGTTTAAGCCCTAAGGAGCAGTTCTTC
TRBJ2-7 NA NA TRBV5-1 CASSPSDRVYEQYF TGCGCCAGCAGCCCTAGCGACAGGGTCTACGAGCAGTACTTC
TRBJ2-7 NA TRBD2 TRBV7-6 CASSLEPGLASYEQYF TGTGCCAGCAGCTTAGAGCCGGGACTAGCGTCCTACGAGCAGTACTTC
TRBJ1-4 NA TRBD1 TRBV6-5 CASSYSRQGAEKLFF TGTGCCAGCAGTTACTCTCGACAGGGTGCGGAAAAACTGTTTTTT
TRBJ2-3 once NA TRBV29-1 CSVETGDADTQYF TGCAGCGTTGAAACCGGAGACGCAGATACGCAGTATTTT
TRBJ1-2 NA NA TRBV12-2 CASRLVDPSRVGYTF TGTGCAAGTCGCTTAGTGGACCCCTCGAGGGTGGGCTACACCTTC
TRBJ2-3 NA TRBD1 TRBV15 CATSRELGTGEADTQYF TGTGCCACCAGCAGAGAATTAGGGACAGGGGAGGCAGATACGCAGTATTTT
TRBJ1-5 NA NA TRBV5-1 CASSLGSLGQPQHF TGCGCCAGCAGTCTCGGGTCTCTAGGGCAGCCCCAGCATTTT
TRBJ2-3 NA NA TRBV7-9 CASSPRVDTQYF TGTGCCAGCAGCCCGCGGGTGGATACGCAGTATTTT
TRBJ1-1 NA NA TRBV21-1 CASSPDRDKRGSTEAFF TGTGCCAGCAGCCCCGACCGGGACAAAAGAGGTAGCACTGAAGCTTTCTTT
TRBJ1-3 NA TRBD1 TRBV7-9 CASRPKPGQRNTIYF TGTGCCAGCAGGCCAAAACCGGGACAGCGAAACACCATATATTTT
TRBJ1-5 NA NA TRBV5-1 CASSLVNGKGNQPQHF TGCGCCAGCAGCTTGGTGAATGGAAAGGGCAATCAGCCCCAGCATTTT
TRBJ1-4 NA TRBD1 TRBV27 CASRRNDRGNEKLFF TGTGCCAGCAGGAGAAATGACAGGGGTAATGAAAAACTGTTTTTT
TRBJ1-2 few NA TRBV5-1 CASSLDTPNYGYTF TGCGCCAGCAGCTTGGATACCCCTAACTATGGCTACACCTTC
TRBJ1-3 once NA TRBV27 CASSPRGPPRGNTIYF TGTGCCAGCAGCCCCCGGGGCCCCCCGAGGGGAAACACCATATATTTT
TRBJ2-3 once NA TRBV30 CAWSVLKRAADTQYF TGTGCCTGGAGTGTACTTAAAAGGGCAGCAGATACGCAGTATTTT
TRBJ1-5 NA NA TRBV20-1 CSASRTTQPQHF TGCAGTGCTAGTCGGACCACTCAGCCCCAGCATTTT
TRBJ1-1 NA NA TRBV30 CAWSVGVLSTEAFF TGTGCCTGGAGTGTAGGGGTGTTGAGCACTGAAGCTTTCTTT
TRBJ1-5 NA NA TRBV18 CASSNSLVGAGNQPQHF TGTGCCAGCTCAAATAGTTTAGTAGGGGCGGGCAATCAGCCCCAGCATTTT
TRBJ1-4 NA NA TRBV13 CASSLTPEDGEKLFF TGTGCCAGCAGCTTAACCCCAGAGGATGGTGAAAAACTGTTTTTT
TRBJ2-1 NA TRBD1 TRBV27 CASSSPGTGEQFF TGTGCCAGCAGTTCCCCCGGGACAGGGGAGCAGTTCTTC
TRBJ2-1 NA NA TRBV4-1 CASSHMGRSSYNEQFF TGCGCCAGCAGCCATATGGGGCGCTCTTCCTACAATGAGCAGTTCTTC
TRBJ1-2 NA TRBD1 TRBV7-9 CASSLDRQGYGYTF TGTGCCAGCAGCTTAGATAGACAGGGCTATGGCTACACCTTC
TRBJ1-1 NA NA TRBV4-1 CASSQREGRVEAFF TGCGCCAGCAGCCAAAGAGAAGGGAGGGTTGAAGCTTTCTTT
TRBJ1-5 NA TRBD1 TRBV19 CASSTDRAYSNQPQHF TGTGCCAGTAGTACGGACAGGGCATATAGCAATCAGCCCCAGCATTTT